This TCR beta chain was documented in a study of CD8+ T cells in alopecia areata. Findings and limits, study-wide: Sequenced scalp T cells also include alphabeta T cells resident in normal skin. In scalp, tofacitinib significantly decreased clonality and expanded CD8+ clones among the top 100.

Extracted RNA was reverse transcribed, and the resulting cDNA served as sequencing template. Sequencing was performed with immunoSEQ multiplex PCR; in TCRdb, only in-frame clones are kept and a portion is missing. The sample has a few hundred thousand clones, 35% to 40% seen once. This CDR3 has 15 residues. Trimming left V 4 bases short and J 3 bases short, with 15 bases between. The germline V gene has CDR1 SEHNR and CDR2 FQNEAQ (reference sequence). Specified treatment: oral pan-JAK inhibitor, 5-10 mg twice daily. CD4+ and CD8+ T cells were sorted from PBMCs. Concerning this clone: Its antigen is as yet unknown.

Here the sequenced sample was CD4+ T cells sorted from blood, taken between weeks 30 and 35, from a patient treated with tofacitinib. The gene calls are TRBV7-9 and TRBJ1-1; a weak D match, TRBD1 (6 bases). This sequence was found in a human donor with alopecia areata. CDR3: CASSSSRGGYTEAFF. For the CDR3, the DNA is TGTGCCAGCAGCTCCTCCAGAGGGGGGTACACTGAAGCTTTCTTT.